The 2 T cell receptor beta chains presented below share a single source sample, sequenced in a study of early T cells in non-severe SARS-CoV-2 infection (dated by TCRdb to 2020 to 2022). The library was prepared using 5' RACE. Sequencing took place on a NextSeq 500. In TCRdb, the public reads were trimmed at Q25 with fastp and aligned with MiXCR, with productive beta chains retained. Rows with one shared CDR3 protein collapse into an entry with the most common genes and DNA. In all, the sample holds 60,000 or so distinct CDR3 sequences, and about an eighth of those were seen once. The ten largest make up around 9.9% of the sample. Material: whole blood. The receptors originated from an adult who was a healthcare worker with PCR-confirmed SARS-CoV-2 infection or an uninfected control (not recorded which).

In its sample, this clonotype was seen many times. This rearrangement joins TRBV4-1 to TRBJ2-3; no definite D call. The CDR3 consists of 14 residues. The germline V gene has CDR1 MGHRA and CDR2 YSYEKL. Trimming shortened V by 0 bases and J by 3 bases, and 7 bases separated the two germline ends. CDR3 region: CASSQDRATDTQYF. CDR3 coding DNA: TGCGCCAGCAGCCAAGATAGGGCGACAGATACGCAGTATTTT.

This clonotype has at least ten counts. The V gene is TRBV7-6, the J gene TRBJ2-1; no firm D call. Germline CDR1 is SGHVS and CDR2 is FNYEAQ. Trimming removed 4 bases at V and 10 bases at J, with 14 bases between. The CDR3 extends over 13 amino acids. CDR3 DNA: TGTGCCAGCAGCTCCTCCGCTGTATCAGAGCAGTTCTTC. Translating it yields CASSSSAVSEQFF.